The entry below describes one TCR beta chain. Antigen: not known. The data originate from a study of radiotherapy plus CTLA-4 blockade in lung cancer. The repertoire was sequenced with immunoSEQ multiplex PCR; TCRdb's copy has only in-frame clones and lacks some. The sample has 60,000 to 70,000 clones, around three quarters seen once. General study points: Expansion of tumor-derived TCR clones was observed in blood after radiotherapy plus ipilimumab.

The TCR originated in a human donor with non-small cell lung cancer who had a complete response to radiotherapy plus ipilimumab. Sample: peripheral blood, taken from a patient treated with radiotherapy plus ipilimumab.

CDR3 in amino acids: CASSFLKIGELFF. CDR3 nucleotide sequence: TGTGCCAGCAGCTTTCTTAAGATTGGGGAGCTGTTTTTT. The V gene is TRBV7-2, the J gene TRBJ2-2; D is unresolved. Trimming removed 3 bases at V and 8 bases at J, with 10 bases between. Germline V gene sequence: CDR1 SGHTA, CDR2 FQGNSA. CDR3 length: 13 residues.